This T cell receptor beta chain was found in a study of T cell responses to AZD1222 COVID-19 vaccine. General study results and limits: Repertoires were obtained only post-peak T cell response. Only a handful of AZD1222 recipients, several in all, had baseline seropositivity.

The length of the CDR3 is 13 residues. The germline gives CDR1 GTSNPN, CDR2 SVGIG (reference sequence). Between the trimmed V and J ends, which lost 1 base and 13 bases, there was a span of 14 bases. Data came from immunoSEQ multiplex PCR; TCRdb stores just in-frame clones and leaves some out. The sample contains 100,000 or so clones, 85% to 90% of which appear only once. In the case of this clone: Its cognate antigen is unknown.

The sequences come from peripheral blood, collected on day 0 of AZD1222 vaccination. The chain carries TRBV30 and TRBJ1-6, with no clear D. This receptor was taken from an adult in good health. Here the CDR3 DNA reads TGTGCCTGGAGTGGCGGCCAGATGAGGCCCCTCCACTTT. This sequence encodes CAWSGGQMRPLHF. Based on the CDR3 plus reference TRBV30 and TRBJ1-6, the full variable domain is SQTIHQWPATLVQPVGSPLSLECTVEGTSNPNLYWYRQAAGRGLQLLFYSVGIGQISSEVPQNLSASRPQDRQFILSSKKLLLSDSGFYLCAWSGGQMRPLHFGNGTRLTVT.